The 22 T cell receptor beta chains below were found in one sample sequenced in a study of blood T cell repertoires in COVID-19. TCRdb's copy holds only in-frame clones and misses some; the assay was immunoSEQ multiplex PCR. Among some 170,000 clones listed, 70% to 80% were seen once. Sequencing was carried out using peripheral blood. The origin of the receptors is a man aged 55 to 70 with acute or convalescent COVID-19.

This chain uses TRBV29-1 with TRBJ2-7; D might be TRBD1 (6 bases). The V gene lost 6 bases and the J gene lost 5 bases, with 11 bases spanning the gap. The CDR3 has 11 amino acids. CDR1 is SQVTM, CDR2 ANQGSEA, per germline. The CDR3 sequence: CSVKGQNEQYF. The CDR3 coding sequence is TGCAGCGTCAAAGGACAGAACGAGCAGTACTTC.

This chain uses TRBV3-1 (or the pseudogene TRBV3-2) with TRBJ2-2; 12 bases fit TRBD2. Trimming cost V 4 bases and J 4 bases; bases outside gene matches: 10. CDR1 LGHDT and CDR2 YNNKEL come from the germline V gene (reference sequence). The CDR3 totals 18 residues. This CDR3 is CASSPALAGGPSTGELFF. The CDR3 bases are TGTGCCAGCAGCCCAGCCCTAGCGGGGGGGCCGAGCACCGGGGAGCTGTTTTTT.

The J gene is TRBJ2-5, the V gene TRBV18, with 11 bases matching TRBD1. V dropped 5 bases and J dropped 4; count of bases not matched to a gene: 6. The V gene's germline CDR1 is KGHSH and CDR2 LQKENI. The CDR3 sequence is 15 residues long. The CDR3 DNA reads as TGTGCCAGCTCAGCGCCGGACAGGGGGCTAGAGACCCAGTACTTC. It encodes CASSAPDRGLETQYF.

The gene calls are TRBV10-3 and TRBJ1-2, with 7 positions matching TRBD1. The germline V gene has CDR1 ENHRY and CDR2 SYGVKD. Trimming removed 0 bases from V and 8 bases from J; junction bases left unmatched: 15. The CDR3 has 17 residues. The CDR3 DNA reads TGTGCCATCAGTGAGTCGGTATTAGACAGGGAATTGCGGGGCTACACCTTC. Translation gives CAISESVLDRELRGYTF.

The J gene is TRBJ1-5, the V gene TRBV6-6; D unresolved. V lost 6 bases to trimming and J lost 2 bases, with 14 bases between them. From germline, CDR1 is MNHNY and CDR2 SVGAGI (reference sequence). The CDR3 consists of 15 residues. Here the CDR3 reads CASSLKTLGNQPQHF. The DNA for the CDR3 is TGTGCCAGCAGCCTAAAGACACTGGGCAATCAGCCCCAGCATTTT.

This chain uses TRBV5-4 with TRBJ1-1; D is uncertain. There are 14 residues in the CDR3. Germline CDR1 and CDR2: SGHNT and YYREEE (reference sequence). V gave up 0 bases and J gave up 1 base, with 7 bases separating them. CDR3 protein: CASSLDGGNTEAFF. As DNA, the CDR3 is TGTGCCAGCAGCTTGGACGGTGGGAACACTGAAGCTTTCTTT. The full variable domain, with the rest looked up from reference TRBV5-4 and TRBJ1-1, is ETGVTQSPTHLIKTRGQQVTLRCSSQSGHNTVSWYQQALGQGPQFIFQYYREEENGRGNFPPRFSGLQFPNYSSELNVNALELDDSALYLCASSLDGGNTEAFFGQGTRLTVV.

V usage is TRBV12-3 or TRBV12-4 and J usage is TRBJ1-5, with TRBD1 as a possible D gene (5 bases). The V end lost 7 bases, the J end lost 6 bases, and 13 bases lay between the germline ends. The CDR3 has 13 amino acids. Written as DNA, the CDR3 is TGTGCCAGCACACCTGGGGGAGGTCAGCCCCAGCATTTT. It yields the protein CASTPGGGQPQHF.

The rearrangement uses TRBV7-9 and TRBJ1-1; D unresolved. V was shortened by 8 bases and J by 0 bases, with 25 bases between the two germline ends. CDR1 and CDR2 (germline): SEHNR, FQNEAQ (reference sequence). CDR3 length: 18 amino acids. The chain's CDR3 is CASWVFGGSPTMNTEAFF. In DNA form, the CDR3 reads TGTGCCAGCTGGGTGTTCGGAGGCAGCCCAACCATGAACACTGAAGCTTTCTTT.

CDR3 sequence: CATSLPGQNYGYTF. CDR3 bases: TGTGCCACCTCCTTACCGGGACAGAACTATGGCTACACCTTC. The chain joins TRBV28 to TRBJ1-2, with 7 bases matching TRBD1. Germline assignment: CDR1 MDHEN and CDR2 SYDVKM. This CDR3 spans 14 amino acids. V lost 10 bases, J lost 2 bases, and 10 bases stayed unmatched.

Turning to this clone: Different DNA sequences within this sample yield the same CDR3. The chain is built from TRBV3-1 (or the pseudogene TRBV3-2) and TRBJ1-1, with D possibly being TRBD1 (5 bases). This CDR3 comprises 14 residues. V shed 4 bases and J shed 0 bases, with 9 bases lying between them. Germline V CDR1 and CDR2: LGHDT, YNNKEL (reference sequence). CDR3 sequence reads: CASSPGHLNTEAFF. The CDR3 DNA reads TGTGCCAGCAGCCCCGGACACCTGAACACTGAAGCTTTCTTT.

This clone was picked up a small number of times. The chain employs TRBV5-1 and TRBJ2-5, with 16 bases matching TRBD2. Trimming at V came to 4 bases and at J to 6 bases, leaving 6 bases not matched to a gene. Germline loops: CDR1 SGHRS, CDR2 YFSETQ. The CDR3 totals 16 residues. The CDR3 coding sequence is TGCGCCAGCAGCCCCGGGACTAGCGGGGGGGGAAAGACCCAGTACTTC. Translating it yields CASSPGTSGGGKTQYF.

This clone occurred a few times. The V and J genes are TRBV11-3 and TRBJ2-2; TRBD1 might be the D (7 bases). The CDR3 contains 17 residues. The V gene lost 5 bases and the J gene lost 0 bases, with 16 bases spanning the gap. Per germline, CDR1 SGHNT and CDR2 YENEEA. CDR3 sequence: CASSLGGGTANTGELFF. The CDR3 region has the DNA TGTGCCAGCAGCCTAGGGGGCGGGACGGCGAACACCGGGGAGCTGTTTTTT. Together with reference TRBV11-3 and TRBJ2-2, the CDR3 gives the full variable domain: EAGVVQSPRYKIIEKKQPVAFWCNPISGHNTLYWYLQNLGQGPELLIRYENEEAVDDSQLPKDRFSAERLKGVDSTLKIQPAELGDSAVYLCASSLGGGTANTGELFFGEGSRLTVL.

The chain is built from TRBV9 and TRBJ1-6; 9 bases line up with TRBD1. The V segment lost 4 bases and the J segment 9 bases; nucleotides outside the gene matches: 8. The CDR3 runs to 15 residues. Per the germline V gene, CDR1 is SGDLS and CDR2 is YYNGEE. The DNA for the CDR3 is TGTGCCAGCAGCATCACAGGGGGCACGGGTTCACCCCTCCACTTT. It yields the protein CASSITGGTGSPLHF.

The sample holds one count of this clone. The V gene is TRBV18, the J gene TRBJ2-1; 7 bases agree with TRBD1. V shed 0 bases, J shed 4 bases, and the junction held 6 bases outside the gene matches. CDR1 is KGHSH, CDR2 LQKENI, per germline. The CDR3 loop spans 16 amino acids. CDR3: CASSPPAQGIYNEQFF. CDR3 DNA sequence: TGTGCCAGCTCACCACCGGCACAGGGGATTTACAATGAGCAGTTCTTC.

The chain carries TRBV7-2 and TRBJ2-3; possible D gene TRBD2, 7 bases. CDR3 length equals 16 residues. In germline, CDR1 is SGHTA, CDR2 FQGNSA. The V end lost 7 bases, the J end lost 1 base, and 18 bases lay between the germline ends. CDR3 coding DNA: TGTGCCAGCATCGAAGGGGGGGACCTTCGCACAGATACGCAGTATTTT. The encoded protein is CASIEGGDLRTDTQYF. The full variable domain, completed using reference TRBV7-2 and TRBJ2-3, is GAGVSQSPSNKVTEKGKDVELRCDPISGHTALYWYRQSLGQGLEFLIYFQGNSAPDKSGLPSDRFSAERTGGSVSTLTIQRTQQEDSAVYLCASIEGGDLRTDTQYFGPGTRLTVL.

V gene TRBV18 combines with J gene TRBJ2-1; D call uncertain. CDR1 is KGHSH, CDR2 LQKENI, per germline. Trimming removed 5 bases at V and 6 bases at J, with 8 bases between. The CDR3 has 12 residues. The DNA of the CDR3 is TGTGCCAGCTCATCGGCAGGCAATGAGCAGTTCTTC. Translating gives CASSSAGNEQFF.

The gene calls are TRBV18 and TRBJ1-3; D is undetermined. The ends were cut back, 3 bases at V and 4 bases at J, with 13 bases in the middle. Germline-derived CDR1 and CDR2 are KGHSH and LQKENI. The CDR3 has 15 amino acids. CDR3 in amino acids: CASSPGAGYGNTIYF. The CDR3 coding sequence is TGTGCCAGCTCACCGGGTGCGGGCTACGGAAACACCATATATTTT.

V is TRBV4-1 and J is TRBJ2-5, with TRBD1 as a possible D gene (6 bases). Between the trimmed V and J ends, which lost 0 bases and 5 bases, there was a span of 10 bases. The CDR3 spans 14 residues. CDR1 is MGHRA and CDR2 is YSYEKL in the germline V gene. CDR3 protein: CASSQEGGSETQYF. CDR3 DNA: TGCGCCAGCAGCCAAGAAGGGGGTTCGGAGACCCAGTACTTC.

The rearrangement uses TRBV14 and TRBJ1-2; D is undetermined. V lost 4 bases and J 2 bases, leaving 8 bases between the germline ends. This CDR3 contains 13 residues. Germline CDR1 SGHDN, CDR2 FVKESK. The CDR3 is CASSPGLNYGYTF. The CDR3 DNA sequence: TGTGCCAGCAGCCCCGGACTGAACTATGGCTACACCTTC.

The chain couples TRBV12-3 or TRBV12-4 to TRBJ1-1; no clear D. The V gene lost 1 base and the J gene lost 8 bases, with 8 bases spanning the gap. The CDR3 is made up of 12 amino acids. Here the CDR3 reads CASSLEGGEAFF. CDR3 nucleotide sequence: TGTGCCAGCAGTTTAGAGGGAGGGGAAGCTTTCTTT.

This chain connects TRBV21-1 to TRBJ2-7; the D call TRBD2 from the table was never checked on the DNA. TRBV21-1 is given as a pseudogene. This CDR3 region has 11 residues. The CDR3 coding sequence is TGTGCCACCTTCCCCTCCTACGAGCAGTACTTC. Residues: CATFPSYEQYF.

The sample holds one count of this clone. The rearrangement joins TRBV7-3 to TRBJ1-2; unclear D gene. V dropped 5 bases and J dropped 4 bases, with 14 bases sitting between them. CDR1 and CDR2 (germline): SGHTA, FQGTGA. The CDR3 runs 14 residues. CDR3 DNA sequence: TGTGCCAGCAGCCCCGATACATATACCTATGGCTACACCTTC. It translates to CASSPDTYTYGYTF.